This T cell receptor (beta chain) was sequenced in a study of cytomegalovirus exposure and HLA in healthy donors. Study-level information: An early release of data contained approximately 85 million unique TCRs, which came from HLA-typed donors.

Remarks on this clone: Its cognate antigen is unknown.

PCR used 60 Vbeta primers and 13 Jbeta primers. The repertoire was sequenced with immunoSEQ multiplex PCR; TCRdb's copy has only in-frame clones and lacks some. The table includes 150,000 to 200,000 clones, about 85% detected once. Regarding the study as a whole: It has been reported that TCR beta sequences accurately predicted the HLA-A and HLA-B alleles of most subjects. A later analysis found common viral pathogens apparently linked to several of the most significant clusters.

V gave up 4 bases and J gave up 3 bases, with 7 bases separating them. The CDR3 extends over 13 amino acids. The germline V gene has CDR1 SGDLS and CDR2 YYNGEE. Input material: PBMCs. V is TRBV9 and J is TRBJ2-2, with D hard to call. This TCR came from a man aged 45-65 years in good health and CMV-seronegative. The CDR3 DNA follows: TGTGCCAGCAGCCCACGGGACACCGGGGAGCTGTTTTTT. It is translated as CASSPRDTGELFF.